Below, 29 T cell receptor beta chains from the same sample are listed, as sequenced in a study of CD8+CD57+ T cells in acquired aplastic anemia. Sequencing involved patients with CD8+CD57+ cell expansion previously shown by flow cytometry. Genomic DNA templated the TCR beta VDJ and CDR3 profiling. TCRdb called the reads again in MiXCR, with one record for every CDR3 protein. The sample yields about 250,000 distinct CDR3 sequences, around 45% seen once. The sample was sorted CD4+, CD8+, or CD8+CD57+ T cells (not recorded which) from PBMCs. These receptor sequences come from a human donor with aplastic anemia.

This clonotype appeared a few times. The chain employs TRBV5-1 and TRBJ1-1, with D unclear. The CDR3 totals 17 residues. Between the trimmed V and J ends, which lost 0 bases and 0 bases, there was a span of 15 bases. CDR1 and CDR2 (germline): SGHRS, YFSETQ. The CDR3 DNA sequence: TGCGCCAGCAGCTTGGCCGGGTGGGGAGAAATGAACACTGAAGCTTTCTTT. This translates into CASSLAGWGEMNTEAFF. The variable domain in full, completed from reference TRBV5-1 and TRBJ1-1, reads KAGVTQTPRYLIKTRGQQVTLSCSPISGHRSVSWYQQTPGQGLQFLFEYFSETQRNKGNFPGRFSGRQFSNSRSEMNVSTLELGDSALYLCASSLAGWGEMNTEAFFGQGTRLTVV.

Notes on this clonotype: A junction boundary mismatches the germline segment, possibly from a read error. The CDR3 coding sequence is TGCGCCACCAGTGACCCGGGACAGGGGAACAATGAGCAGTTCTTC. This gives the protein CATSDPGQGNNEQFF. V is TRBV24-1 and J is TRBJ2-1; 10 bases map to TRBD1. The CDR3 has 15 residues. The germline gives CDR1 KGHDR, CDR2 SFDVKD.

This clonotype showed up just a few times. As DNA, the CDR3 is TGTGCCAGCATCAGAGGGGAGGCGGGGCAAGAGACCCAGTACTTC. This sequence encodes CASIRGEAGQETQYF. The chain employs TRBV7-8 and TRBJ2-5; D perhaps matches TRBD2 (6 bases). The germline V and J ends were trimmed by 7 bases and 2 bases, with 17 bases remaining between them. Germline CDR1 is SGHVS and CDR2 is FQNEAQ. This CDR3 has 15 amino acids.

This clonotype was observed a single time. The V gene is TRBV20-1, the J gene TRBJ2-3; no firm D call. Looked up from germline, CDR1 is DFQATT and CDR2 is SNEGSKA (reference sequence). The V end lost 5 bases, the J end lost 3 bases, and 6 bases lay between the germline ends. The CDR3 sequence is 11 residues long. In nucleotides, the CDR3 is TGCAGTGCTGTAAATACAGATACGCAGTATTTT. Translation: CSAVNTDTQYF.

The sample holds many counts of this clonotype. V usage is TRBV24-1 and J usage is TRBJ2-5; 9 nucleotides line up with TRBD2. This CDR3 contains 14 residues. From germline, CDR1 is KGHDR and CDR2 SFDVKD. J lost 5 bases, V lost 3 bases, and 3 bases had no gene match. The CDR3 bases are TGTGCCACCAGTGATGGAGCGGGAGGTGAGACCCAGTACTTC. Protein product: CATSDGAGGETQYF.

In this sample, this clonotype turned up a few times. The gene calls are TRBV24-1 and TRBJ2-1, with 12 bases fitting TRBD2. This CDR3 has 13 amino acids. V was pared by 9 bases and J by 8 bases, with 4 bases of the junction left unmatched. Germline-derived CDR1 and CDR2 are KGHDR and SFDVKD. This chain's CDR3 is CATRASGRDEQFF. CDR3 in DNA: TGTGCCACCCGGGCTAGCGGGAGGGATGAGCAGTTCTTC.

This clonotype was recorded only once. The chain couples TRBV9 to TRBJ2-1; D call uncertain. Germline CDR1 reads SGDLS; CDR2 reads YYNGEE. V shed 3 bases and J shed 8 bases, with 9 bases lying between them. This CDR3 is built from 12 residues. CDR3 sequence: CASSDRVHEQFF. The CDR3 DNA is TGTGCCAGCAGCGATAGGGTCCATGAGCAGTTCTTC. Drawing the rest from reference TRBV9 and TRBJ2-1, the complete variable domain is DSGVTQTPKHLITATGQRVTLRCSPRSGDLSVYWYQQSLDQGLQFLIQYYNGEERAKGNILERFSAQQFPDLHSELNLSSLELGDSALYFCASSDRVHEQFFGPGTRLTVL.

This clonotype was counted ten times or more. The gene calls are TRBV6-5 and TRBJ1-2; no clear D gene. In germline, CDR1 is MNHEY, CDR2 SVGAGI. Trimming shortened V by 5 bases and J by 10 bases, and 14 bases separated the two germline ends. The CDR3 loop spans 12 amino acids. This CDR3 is CASSTPDGFYTF. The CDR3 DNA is TGTGCCAGCAGTACCCCGGACGGTTTCTACACCTTC.

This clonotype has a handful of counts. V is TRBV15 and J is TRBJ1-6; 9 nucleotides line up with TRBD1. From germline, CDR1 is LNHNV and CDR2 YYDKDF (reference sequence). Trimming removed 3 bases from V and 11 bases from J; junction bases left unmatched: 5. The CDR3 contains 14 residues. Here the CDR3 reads CATSRGGQGTPLHF. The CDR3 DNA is TGTGCCACCAGCAGGGGGGGACAGGGAACACCCCTCCACTTT.

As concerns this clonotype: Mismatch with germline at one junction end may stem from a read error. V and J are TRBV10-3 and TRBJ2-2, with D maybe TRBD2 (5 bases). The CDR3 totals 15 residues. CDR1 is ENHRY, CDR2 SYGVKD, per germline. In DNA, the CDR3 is TGTGCCATCAGAAAGACCACAGTGGGTACCGGGGAGCCGTTTTTT. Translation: CAIRKTTVGTGEPFF.

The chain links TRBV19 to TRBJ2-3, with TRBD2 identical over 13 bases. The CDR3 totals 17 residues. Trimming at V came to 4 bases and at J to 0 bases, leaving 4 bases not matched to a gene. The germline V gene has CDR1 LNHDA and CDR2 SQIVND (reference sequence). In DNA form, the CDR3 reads TGTGCCAGTAGTACCCGGGGACTAGCGGGAAGCACAGATACGCAGTATTTT. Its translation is CASSTRGLAGSTDTQYF. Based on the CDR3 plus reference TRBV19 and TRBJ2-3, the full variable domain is DGGITQSPKYLFRKEGQNVTLSCEQNLNHDAMYWYRQDPGQGLRLIYYSQIVNDFQKGDIAEGYSVSREKKESFPLTVTSAQKNPTAFYLCASSTRGLAGSTDTQYFGPGTRLTVL.

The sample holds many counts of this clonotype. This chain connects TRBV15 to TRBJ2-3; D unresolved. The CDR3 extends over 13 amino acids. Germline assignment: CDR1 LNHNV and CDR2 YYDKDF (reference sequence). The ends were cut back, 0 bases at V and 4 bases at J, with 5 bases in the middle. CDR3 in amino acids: CATSRDRPDTQYF. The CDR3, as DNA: TGTGCCACCAGCAGAGACAGGCCAGATACGCAGTATTTT.

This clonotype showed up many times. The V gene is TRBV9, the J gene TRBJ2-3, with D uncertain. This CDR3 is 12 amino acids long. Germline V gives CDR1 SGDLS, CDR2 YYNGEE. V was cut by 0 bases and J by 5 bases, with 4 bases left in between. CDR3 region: CASSVGGDTQYF. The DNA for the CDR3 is TGTGCCAGCAGCGTAGGGGGAGATACGCAGTATTTT.

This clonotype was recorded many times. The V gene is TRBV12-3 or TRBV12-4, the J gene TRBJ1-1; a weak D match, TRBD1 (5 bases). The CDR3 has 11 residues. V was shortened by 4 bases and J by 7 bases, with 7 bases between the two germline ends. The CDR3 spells CASSWDFEAFF. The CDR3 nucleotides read TGTGCCAGCAGTTGGGACTTTGAAGCTTTCTTT.

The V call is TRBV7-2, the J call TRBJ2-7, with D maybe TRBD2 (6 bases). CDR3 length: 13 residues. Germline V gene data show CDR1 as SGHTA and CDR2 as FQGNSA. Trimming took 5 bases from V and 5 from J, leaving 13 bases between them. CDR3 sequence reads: CASSPTWGDEQYF. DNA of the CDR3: TGTGCCAGCAGCCCCACTTGGGGGGACGAGCAGTACTTC.

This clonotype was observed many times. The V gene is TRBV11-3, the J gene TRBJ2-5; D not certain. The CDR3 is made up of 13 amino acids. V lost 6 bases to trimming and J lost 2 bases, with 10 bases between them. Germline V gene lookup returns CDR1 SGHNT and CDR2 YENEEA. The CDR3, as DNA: TGTGCCAGCAGACCTCAAGGACAAGAGACCCAGTACTTC. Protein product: CASRPQGQETQYF.

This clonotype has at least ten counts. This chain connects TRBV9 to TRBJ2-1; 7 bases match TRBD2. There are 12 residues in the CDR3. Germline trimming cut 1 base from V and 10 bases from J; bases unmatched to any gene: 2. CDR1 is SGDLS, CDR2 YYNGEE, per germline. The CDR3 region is CASSVSGTEQFF. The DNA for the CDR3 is TGTGCCAGCAGCGTAAGCGGGACCGAGCAGTTCTTC.

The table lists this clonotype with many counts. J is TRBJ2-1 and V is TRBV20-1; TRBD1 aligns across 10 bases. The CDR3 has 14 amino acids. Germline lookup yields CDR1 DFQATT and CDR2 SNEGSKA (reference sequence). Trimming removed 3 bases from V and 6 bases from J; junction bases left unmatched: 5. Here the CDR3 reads CSARDRGSGNEQFF. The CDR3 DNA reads TGCAGTGCTAGGGACAGGGGGAGCGGCAATGAGCAGTTCTTC.

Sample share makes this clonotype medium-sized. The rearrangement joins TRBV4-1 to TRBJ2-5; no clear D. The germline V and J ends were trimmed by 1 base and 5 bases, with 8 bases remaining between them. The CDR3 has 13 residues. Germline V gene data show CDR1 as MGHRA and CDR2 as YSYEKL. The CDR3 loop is CASSQAGRETQYF. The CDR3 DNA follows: TGCGCCAGCAGCCAAGCGGGTCGGGAGACCCAGTACTTC.

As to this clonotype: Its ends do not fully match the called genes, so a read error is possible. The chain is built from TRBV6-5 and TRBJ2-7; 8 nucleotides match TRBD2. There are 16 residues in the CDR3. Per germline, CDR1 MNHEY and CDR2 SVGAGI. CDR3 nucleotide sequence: TGTGCCTGCAGTTACCCCAGCGGGGGAGGAGGCTACGAGCAGTACTTC. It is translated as CACSYPSGGGGYEQYF.

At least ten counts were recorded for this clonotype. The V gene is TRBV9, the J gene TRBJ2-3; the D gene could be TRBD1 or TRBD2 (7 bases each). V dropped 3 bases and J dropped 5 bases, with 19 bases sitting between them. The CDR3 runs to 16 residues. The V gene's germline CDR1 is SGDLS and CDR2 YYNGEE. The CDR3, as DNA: TGTGCCAGCAGCGAGAAGGGAGGGGGCCTCCGAGATACGCAGTATTTT. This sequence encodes CASSEKGGGLRDTQYF.

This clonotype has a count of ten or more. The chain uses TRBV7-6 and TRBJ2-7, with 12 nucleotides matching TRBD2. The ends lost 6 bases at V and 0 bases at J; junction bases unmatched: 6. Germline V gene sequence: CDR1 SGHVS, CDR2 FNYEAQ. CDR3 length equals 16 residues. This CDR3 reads CASSSRLAGDSYEQYF. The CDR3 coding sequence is TGTGCCAGCAGTTCCCGACTAGCGGGGGACTCCTACGAGCAGTACTTC.

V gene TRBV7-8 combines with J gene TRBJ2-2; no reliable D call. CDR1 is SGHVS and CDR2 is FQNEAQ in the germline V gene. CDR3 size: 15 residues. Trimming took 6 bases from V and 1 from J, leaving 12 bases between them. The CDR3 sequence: CASSRPGQNTGELFF. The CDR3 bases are TGTGCCAGCAGTCGGCCCGGGCAGAACACCGGGGAGCTGTTTTTT.

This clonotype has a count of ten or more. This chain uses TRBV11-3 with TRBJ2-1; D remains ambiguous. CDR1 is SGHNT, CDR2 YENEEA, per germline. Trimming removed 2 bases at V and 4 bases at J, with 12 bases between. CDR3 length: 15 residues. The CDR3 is CASSLRWGLYNEQFF. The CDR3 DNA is TGTGCCAGCAGCTTACGGTGGGGTCTTTACAATGAGCAGTTCTTC.

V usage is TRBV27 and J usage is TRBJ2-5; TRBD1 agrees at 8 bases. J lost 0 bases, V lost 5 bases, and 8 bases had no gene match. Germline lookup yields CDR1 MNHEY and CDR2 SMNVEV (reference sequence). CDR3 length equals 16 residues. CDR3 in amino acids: CASSPLLTGDQETQYF. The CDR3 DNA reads TGTGCCAGCAGTCCACTGTTGACAGGGGACCAAGAGACCCAGTACTTC.

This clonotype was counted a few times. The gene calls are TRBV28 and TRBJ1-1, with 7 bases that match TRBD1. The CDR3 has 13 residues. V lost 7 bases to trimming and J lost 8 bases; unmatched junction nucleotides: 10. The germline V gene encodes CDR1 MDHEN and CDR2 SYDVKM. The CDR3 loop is CASIRPGDSEAFF. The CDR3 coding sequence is TGTGCCAGCATCCGACCGGGGGACAGCGAAGCTTTCTTT.

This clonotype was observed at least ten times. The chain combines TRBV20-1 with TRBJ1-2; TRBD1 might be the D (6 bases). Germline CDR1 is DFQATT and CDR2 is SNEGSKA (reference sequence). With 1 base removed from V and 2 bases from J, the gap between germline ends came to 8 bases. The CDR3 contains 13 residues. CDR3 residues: CSARGTENYGYTF. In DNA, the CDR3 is TGCAGTGCTAGAGGGACAGAAAACTATGGCTACACCTTC.

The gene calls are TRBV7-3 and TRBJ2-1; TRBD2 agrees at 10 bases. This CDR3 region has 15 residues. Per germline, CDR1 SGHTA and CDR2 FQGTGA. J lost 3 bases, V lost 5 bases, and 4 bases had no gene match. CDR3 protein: CASSASGSIYNEQFF. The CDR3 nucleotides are TGTGCCAGCAGCGCTAGCGGGAGTATCTACAATGAGCAGTTCTTC.

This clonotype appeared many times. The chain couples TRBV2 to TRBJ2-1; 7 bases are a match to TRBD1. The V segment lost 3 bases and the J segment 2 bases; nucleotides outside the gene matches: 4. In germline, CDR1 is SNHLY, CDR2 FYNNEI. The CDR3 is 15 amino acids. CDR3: CASSDTGTAYNEQFF. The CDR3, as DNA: TGTGCCAGCAGTGATACCGGGACAGCCTACAATGAGCAGTTCTTC. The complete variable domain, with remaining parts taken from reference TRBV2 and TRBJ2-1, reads EPEVTQTPSHQVTQMGQEVILRCVPISNHLYFYWYRQILGQKVEFLVSFYNNEISEKSEIFDDQFSVERPDGSNFTLKIRSTKLEDSAMYFCASSDTGTAYNEQFFGPGTRLTVL.